This TCR beta chain emerged from a study of blood T cell repertoires in COVID-19. The germline V gene encodes CDR1 SSHAT and CDR2 FNYEAQ (reference sequence). The CDR3 spans 16 residues. This table comes from immunoSEQ multiplex PCR, and its TCRdb copy is limited to in-frame clones, with some not included. The sample lists hundreds of thousands of clones; about nine tenths were seen once. Comment on this clone: The junction departs from the called germline gene at one end, perhaps through a read error.

Cohort 3 donors counted as recovered after two negative PCRs, clearance, or resolved symptoms. The chain uses TRBV7-7 and TRBJ2-3, with 8 bases identical to TRBD2. The sequence came from a woman between 35 and 50 years old who had recovered from COVID-19. Sequencing was carried out using PBMCs or T cells enriched from blood (not recorded which). CDR3 sequence: CASSLGAGARTDTQYF. The CDR3 coding sequence is TGTGCTAGCAGCTTAGGAGCGGGGGCCCGCACAGATACGCAGTATTTT.